This T cell receptor (beta chain) was observed in a study of shared clonotypes between healthy human individuals. Overall study: Three plates were used per donor for CD4 naive, three for CD4 memory, two for CD8 naive and one for CD8 memory.

The length of the CDR3 is 12 residues. The V end lost 6 bases, the J end lost 6 bases, and 12 bases lay between the germline ends. Germline V lookup: CDR1 MDHEN, CDR2 SYDVKM. At a deep level, the assay was run. Once extracted for a subset, genomic DNA was divided evenly among several immunoSEQ plates. Authors' methods: Filtering differed for immunoSEQ, which gave only junction sequences without quality scores. Data came from immunoSEQ multiplex PCR; TCRdb stores just in-frame clones and leaves some out. Clone size and V and J calls were adopted from that table, with D and trimming inferred from the DNA. Seen here are about 1,800,000 clones, about 94% observed once, and the top ten hold around 1.2%. Only CD45RO-negative cells positively selected for CCR7 counted as naive CD8 cells, so terminally differentiated effector memory CD45RA+ cells were excluded.

The source material was naive CD8+ T cells sorted from blood. This chain joins TRBV28 and TRBJ2-7; no firm D call. The source of this sequence is a man between 18 and 29 years old in good health. DNA for the CDR3: TGTGCCAGCAGCCCAGTTTTGGCCGAGCAGTACTTC. The encoded protein is CASSPVLAEQYF.